These 5 T cell receptor beta chains were sequenced from one sample in a study of cytomegalovirus exposure and HLA in healthy donors. Clones were read by immunoSEQ multiplex PCR, and TCRdb kept only the in-frame ones, dropping some. The sample has some 180,000 clones, approximately 89% seen once. Sample: PBMCs. These receptors originate from a man under 40 in good health and CMV-seropositive.

The genes are TRBV2 and TRBJ2-1; D is unresolved. Per germline, CDR1 SNHLY and CDR2 FYNNEI. Trimming cost V 7 bases and J 10 bases, with 20 bases left between them. The CDR3 is made up of 14 amino acids. CDR3 DNA: TGTGCCAGCACAAGTTTCAAGGGTCGATTCGAGCAGTTCTTC. Translation: CASTSFKGRFEQFF.

There are a few counts of this clone. The chain uses TRBV25-1 and TRBJ2-2; possibly TRBD1 for D (5 bases). Per germline, CDR1 MGHDK and CDR2 SYGVNS. Between the trimmed V and J ends, which lost 6 bases and 3 bases, there was a span of 11 bases. This CDR3 region has 14 residues. The CDR3 sequence: CASSDSLDTGELFF. The CDR3 DNA follows: TGTGCCAGCAGCGACAGCCTAGACACCGGGGAGCTGTTTTTT.

The gene calls are TRBV7-3 and TRBJ1-1; D uncertain. The CDR3 runs 16 residues. Germline CDR1 SGHTA, CDR2 FQGTGA. V lost 5 bases and J 0 bases, leaving 16 bases between the germline ends. CDR3: CASSTHSVGMNTEAFF. As DNA, the CDR3 is TGTGCCAGCAGCACCCATTCGGTTGGAATGAACACTGAAGCTTTCTTT.

V is TRBV2 and J is TRBJ2-3, with 8 bases identical to TRBD1. The length of the CDR3 is 15 residues. CDR1 and CDR2 (germline): SNHLY, FYNNEI. Trimming took 5 bases from V and 6 from J; bases not matched to a gene: 10. The CDR3 region is CASSPVWTGSDTQYF. The CDR3 region has the DNA TGTGCCAGCAGTCCCGTTTGGACAGGGTCGGATACGCAGTATTTT.

This clone was detected a few times. The chain combines TRBV6-1 with TRBJ1-2; tentative D call: TRBD1 (6 bases). Germline CDR1 and CDR2: MNHNS and SASEGT. There are 13 residues in the CDR3. V was cut by 1 base and J by 4 bases, with 7 bases left in between. CDR3 amino acids: CASSEDRAYGYTF. For the CDR3, the DNA is TGTGCCAGCAGTGAAGACAGGGCCTATGGCTACACCTTC.